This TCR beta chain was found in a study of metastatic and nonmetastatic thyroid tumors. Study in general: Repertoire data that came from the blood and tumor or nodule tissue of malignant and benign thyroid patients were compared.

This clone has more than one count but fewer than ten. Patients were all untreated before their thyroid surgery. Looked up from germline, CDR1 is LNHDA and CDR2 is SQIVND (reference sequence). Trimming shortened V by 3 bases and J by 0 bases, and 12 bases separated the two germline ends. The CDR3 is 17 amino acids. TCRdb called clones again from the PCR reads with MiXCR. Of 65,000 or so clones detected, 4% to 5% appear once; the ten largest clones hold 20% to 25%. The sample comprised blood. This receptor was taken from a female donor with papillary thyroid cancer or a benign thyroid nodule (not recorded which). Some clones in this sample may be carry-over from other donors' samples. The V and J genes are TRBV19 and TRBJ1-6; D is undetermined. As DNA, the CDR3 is TGTGCCAGTAGTATGTCGACGGGGAACTCCTATAATTCACCCCTCCACTTT. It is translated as CASSMSTGNSYNSPLHF.